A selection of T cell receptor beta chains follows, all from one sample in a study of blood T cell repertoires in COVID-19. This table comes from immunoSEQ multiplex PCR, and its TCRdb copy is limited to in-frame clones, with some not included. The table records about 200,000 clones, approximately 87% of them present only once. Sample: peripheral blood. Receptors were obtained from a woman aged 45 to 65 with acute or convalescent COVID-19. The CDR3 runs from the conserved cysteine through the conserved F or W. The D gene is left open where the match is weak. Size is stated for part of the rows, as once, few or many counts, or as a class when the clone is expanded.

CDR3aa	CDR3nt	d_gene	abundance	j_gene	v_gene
CSAGRTYEQYF	TGCAGTGCTGGCCGCACCTACGAGCAGTACTTC	.	.	TRBJ2-7	TRBV20-1
CASSLQGDTEAFF	TGCGCCAGCAGCTTACAGGGAGACACTGAAGCTTTCTTT	.	.	TRBJ1-1	TRBV5-1
CASSIRATNEKLFF	TGTGCCAGTAGTATTAGAGCAACTAATGAAAAACTGTTTTTT	.	.	TRBJ1-4	TRBV19
CASSLGSGGNIQYF	TGCGCCAGCAGCTTGGGTAGCGGTGGAAACATTCAGTACTTC	.	.	TRBJ2-4	TRBV5-1
CAWFRRMNTEAFF	TGTGCCTGGTTTCGCAGGATGAACACTGAAGCTTTCTTT	.	few	TRBJ1-1	TRBV30
CASSQDPTPNPNYGYTF	TGTGCCAGCAGCCAAGACCCGACACCGAACCCTAACTATGGCTACACCTTC	.	.	TRBJ1-2	TRBV14
CASSKPLWGLAGVSDTQYF	TGTGCCAGTAGTAAGCCCCTTTGGGGGCTAGCGGGAGTGTCCGATACGCAGTATTTT	TRBD2	.	TRBJ2-3	TRBV19
CASSRGLAPNEQFF	TGTGCCAGCAGCCGAGGACTAGCGCCTAATGAGCAGTTCTTC	TRBD2	.	TRBJ2-1	TRBV9
CASSYTPGGKNTQYF	TGTGCCAGCAGTTACACTCCGGGGGGGAAAAATACGCAGTATTTT	TRBD2	.	TRBJ2-3	TRBV6-5
CASSLGQGVPLHF	TGCGCCAGCAGCTTGGGACAGGGAGTTCCCCTCCACTTT	TRBD1	.	TRBJ1-6	TRBV5-1
CAISVEQGGQPQHF	TGTGCCATCAGTGTTGAACAGGGGGGGCAGCCCCAGCATTTT	TRBD1	.	TRBJ1-5	TRBV10-3
CASSYRDRGNTIYF	TGTGCCAGCAGTTACCGGGACAGGGGAAACACCATATATTTT	TRBD1	.	TRBJ1-3	TRBV6-5
CASLNTGGFTEAFF	TGTGCCAGCCTCAATACCGGGGGGTTTACTGAAGCTTTCTTT	.	.	TRBJ1-1	TRBV6-5
CASSRIGQGENTEAFF	TGTGCCAGCAGCCGAATTGGACAGGGGGAGAACACTGAAGCTTTCTTT	TRBD1	.	TRBJ1-1	TRBV7-6
CASSPGQGTNEKLFF	TGTGCCAGCAGCCCAGGACAGGGAACTAATGAAAAACTGTTTTTT	TRBD1	.	TRBJ1-4	TRBV7-9
CASSLDRTYEQYF	TGTGCCAGCAGTTTAGACAGGACCTACGAGCAGTACTTC	.	.	TRBJ2-7	TRBV2
CASSPSGGPGEQFF	TGTGCCAGTAGTCCCTCGGGGGGGCCGGGTGAGCAGTTCTTC	TRBD2	.	TRBJ2-1	TRBV19